The 11 T cell receptor beta chains listed next were all sequenced from one sample in a study of read filtering for tumor transcriptome and immune sequencing. The library was built from about 400 ng RNA with molecular barcoded adaptors for alpha/delta and beta/gamma chains. TCRdb ran MiXCR on the reads and lists one entry per CDR3 protein. The sample carries over 50,000 distinct CDR3 sequences, roughly 19% recorded once. Input material: a population of CD138-negative cells sorted from bone marrow. Source of these receptors: a donor aged 40 or over with multiple myeloma.

This clonotype was detected many times. The J gene is TRBJ2-7, the V gene TRBV30; D is uncertain. The CDR3 runs to 13 residues. Trimming pared 0 bases from V and 0 bases from J, leaving 6 bases between. Germline V gene lookup returns CDR1 GTSNPN and CDR2 SVGIG (reference sequence). The CDR3 sequence: CAWSVSSSYEQYF. CDR3 nucleotides: TGTGCCTGGAGTGTATCGAGCTCCTACGAGCAGTACTTC.

The chain employs TRBV7-9 and TRBJ1-4; TRBD1 matches 10 bases. In germline, CDR1 is SEHNR, CDR2 FQNEAQ (reference sequence). The junction had 5 bases not matched to a gene; V was cut back by 5 bases and J by 5 bases. CDR3 length: 15 residues. The CDR3 DNA sequence: TGTGCCAGCAGCCGACCGGGACAGGGGAATGAAAAACTGTTTTTT. Residues: CASSRPGQGNEKLFF.

This clonotype was observed at least ten times. The chain couples TRBV11-2 to TRBJ2-5; TRBD2 matches at 8 bases. The CDR3 loop spans 15 amino acids. The V gene's germline CDR1 is SGHAT and CDR2 FQNNGV. V lost 7 bases to trimming and J lost 1 base; unmatched junction nucleotides: 8. CDR3 DNA sequence: TGTGCCAGCACCTCGGCGGGGGGTATCCAAGAGACCCAGTACTTC. Its translation is CASTSAGGIQETQYF.

This clonotype was detected ten times or more. The chain joins TRBV19 to TRBJ2-1; D unresolved. The CDR3 has 12 amino acids. Germline V gene sequence: CDR1 LNHDA, CDR2 SQIVND (reference sequence). Trimming left V 7 bases short and J 8 bases short, with 12 bases between. The CDR3 loop is CASTDVADEQFF. The CDR3 DNA reads TGTGCCAGTACAGACGTCGCGGATGAGCAGTTCTTC.

This clonotype was counted ten times or more. The CDR3: CASSYIVMNTEAFF. For the CDR3, the DNA is TGTGCCAGCAGTTACATAGTCATGAACACTGAAGCTTTCTTT. J is TRBJ1-1 and V is TRBV6-6; D gene uncertain. The CDR3 has 14 amino acids. Trimming took off 2 bases at V and 0 bases at J, with 7 bases between the two ends. In germline, CDR1 is MNHNY, CDR2 SVGAGI (reference sequence).

Remarks on this clonotype: A much larger clone differs by one base, so this may be a read error. This rearrangement joins TRBV7-9 to TRBJ1-1; unclear D gene. CDR1 is SEHNR, CDR2 FQNEAQ, per germline (reference sequence). The CDR3 has 15 residues. CDR3 nucleotide sequence: TGTGCCAGCAGCTTAGCGGGCGGCGGAAACACTGAAGCTTCCTTT. This sequence encodes CASSLAGGGNTEASF.

Details on this clonotype: This sequence may be a read error, since a much larger clone differs from it by one base. V gene TRBV2 combines with J gene TRBJ2-3; D tentatively reads TRBD1 or TRBD2 (5 bases each). CDR1 is SNHLY, CDR2 FYNNEI, per germline. V was shortened by 11 bases and J by 14 bases, with 20 bases between the two germline ends. CDR3 length: 11 residues. The CDR3: CAGIGDPGSYF. The DNA of the CDR3 is TGTGCCGGCATAGGGGACCCAGGGTCGTATTTT.

This clonotype was seen only a few times. The genes are TRBV20-1 and TRBJ1-2; D is undetermined. CDR1 DFQATT and CDR2 SNEGSKA come from the germline V gene (reference sequence). This CDR3 comprises 11 residues. CDR3 sequence (DNA): TGCAGCGCATCAGGTTCTCATGGCTACACCTTC. Translating it yields CSASGSHGYTF.

The chain couples TRBV19 to TRBJ1-4; D might be TRBD1 (5 bases). The CDR3 sequence is 15 residues long. The V end was cut by 6 bases, the J end by 0 bases, with 11 bases between. The germline gives CDR1 LNHDA, CDR2 SQIVND (reference sequence). DNA for the CDR3: TGTGCCAGTAGCACTGACAGAGCAACTAATGAAAAACTGTTTTTT. Translated, it gives CASSTDRATNEKLFF.

This clonotype came up many times. This chain connects TRBV20-1 to TRBJ2-7, with TRBD2 identical over 13 bases. Germline V gene lookup returns CDR1 DFQATT and CDR2 SNEGSKA (reference sequence). After removal of 3 bases from V and 3 bases from J, the junction contained 11 bases not matched to a gene. This CDR3 has 17 amino acids. The CDR3 region has the DNA TGCAGTGCTAGTTCGAGTACTAGCGGGGGGGTTCTCTACGAGCAGTACTTC. Translation: CSASSSTSGGVLYEQYF.

This clonotype was observed at least ten times. The genes are TRBV7-2 and TRBJ2-2; 7 bases agree with TRBD2. This CDR3 comprises 15 residues. With 2 bases clipped from V and 1 base from J, the junction kept 1 base outside the gene matches. Germline V gene data show CDR1 as SGHTA and CDR2 as FQGNSA. CDR3: CASSLPSGNTGELFF. The CDR3 coding sequence is TGTGCCAGCAGCTTACCTAGCGGGAACACCGGGGAGCTGTTTTTT.